Detailed here is one T cell receptor (beta chain). These data originate in a study of blood T cell repertoires in COVID-19. On the study more broadly: Sample material is recorded as cDNA or gDNA derived from T cells, B-cell-depleted T cells, or PBMCs.

The V end was cut by 2 bases, the J end by 5 bases, with 11 bases between. The germline V gene has CDR1 SGHDT and CDR2 YYEEEE. This CDR3 contains 14 residues. TCRdb's table, derived via immunoSEQ multiplex PCR, lists solely in-frame clones and lacks some. The sample records roughly 500,000 clones, around 85% being singletons. This receptor was obtained from a human donor in a cohort sampled during active COVID-19. V is TRBV5-6 and J is TRBJ2-1; D may be TRBD1 (5 bases). The material sequenced was peripheral blood. The CDR3 protein is CASSLQDRDNEQFF. Written as DNA, the CDR3 is TGTGCCAGCAGCTTACAGGATCGGGACAATGAGCAGTTCTTC.